Reported below is one T cell receptor (beta chain). The antigen is undetermined. The method was immunoSEQ multiplex PCR; TCRdb's version includes in-frame clones alone and lacks a portion of them. This table holds some 2,000,000 clones, about 95% found once. Naive-designated CD8 cells lacked CD45RO, were positively enriched for CCR7, and omitted terminally differentiated effector memory CD45RA+ cells. Every donor was a Caucasian adult from Nashville, Tennessee. This sample was taken from a study of shared clonotypes between healthy human individuals. V lost 2 bases, J lost 3 bases, and 5 bases lay in between. The CDR3 sequence is 12 residues long. Per germline, CDR1 GTSNPN and CDR2 SVGIG (reference sequence). Regarding the study as a whole: Non-shared clonotypes displayed generation probabilities falling below those of clonotypes present in all four donors.

Sequenced input: naive CD8+ T cells sorted from blood. The clonotype was recovered from a man between 18 and 29 years old in good health. V is TRBV30 and J is TRBJ1-3; D is unresolved. CDR3 bases: TGTGCCTGGAGTTATCATGGAAACACCATATATTTT. Translated: CAWSYHGNTIYF.